The 28 T cell receptor beta chains in this list originate from one sample, sequenced in a study of cytomegalovirus exposure and HLA in healthy donors (dated by TCRdb to the late 2010s). Library preparation employed the immunoSEQ multiplex PCR assay. Imported from immuneACCESS, the table was reduced by TCRdb to in-frame sequences with V and J called. These copies leave out some clones; in studies compared against another copy, an unresolved V gene accounts for under half, and the cause of the remainder is not known. Recorded for this sample are roughly 67,000 clones; 91% of them occurred a single time. Approximately 3.4% of the sample is held by the ten biggest clonotypes. The specimen was PBMCs. These receptors were obtained from a man younger than 30 in good health and CMV-seronegative.

In its sample, this clone was seen once. The chain links TRBV28 to TRBJ2-7; TRBD1 matches at 10 bases. Germline CDR1 reads MDHEN; CDR2 reads SYDVKM. Trimming cost V 4 bases and J 3 bases; bases outside gene matches: 6. This CDR3 is 15 amino acids long. The CDR3 coding sequence is TGTGCCAGCAGTTCTACGGGACAGGGGCGCTACGAGCAGTACTTC. It encodes CASSSTGQGRYEQYF.

The chain uses TRBV4-3 and TRBJ2-5; D gene uncertain. The CDR3 is 14 residues long. Trimming took off 0 bases at V and 5 bases at J, with 10 bases between the two ends. Per germline, CDR1 LGHNA and CDR2 YSLEER. As DNA, the CDR3 is TGCGCCAGCAGCCAAGATCTTAACATTGAGACCCAGTACTTC. It translates to CASSQDLNIETQYF.

The rearrangement uses TRBV9 and TRBJ2-7; no reliable D call. The CDR3 contains 15 residues. Trimming removed 3 bases from V and 3 bases from J, with 16 bases in between. The germline CDR1 and CDR2 sequences are SGDLS and YYNGEE. This CDR3 reads CASSAQTANIYEQYF. In DNA form, the CDR3 reads TGTGCCAGCAGCGCTCAGACTGCTAACATCTACGAGCAGTACTTC.

The chain uses TRBV9 and TRBJ2-2; D is undetermined. Trimming cost V 3 bases and J 0 bases, with 6 bases left between them. Germline V gives CDR1 SGDLS, CDR2 YYNGEE. This CDR3 region has 14 residues. The DNA for the CDR3 is TGTGCCAGCAGCGGGGCTCCGAACACCGGGGAGCTGTTTTTT. Amino acid sequence: CASSGAPNTGELFF.

The genes are TRBV6-5 and TRBJ2-7, with TRBD2 identical over 8 bases. Germline CDR1 reads MNHEY; CDR2 reads SVGAGI. The CDR3 loop spans 14 amino acids. V lost 2 bases to trimming and J lost 3 bases; unmatched junction nucleotides: 3. The DNA for the CDR3 is TGTGCCAGCAGTTACATAGCGGGGAACTACGAGCAGTACTTC. Its protein is CASSYIAGNYEQYF.

The chain recombines TRBV6-5 with TRBJ2-7, with 7 bases lining up with TRBD2. CDR1 is MNHEY, CDR2 SVGAGI, per germline. This CDR3 is 12 amino acids long. J was trimmed by 6 bases and V by 5 bases; bases with no gene match: 4. As DNA, the CDR3 is TGTGCCAGCAGTGCTACTAGCGCCGAGCAGTACTTC. It encodes CASSATSAEQYF.

This clone was seen a few times. V and J are TRBV2 and TRBJ2-5, with 9 bases aligning to TRBD1. Germline V gene sequence: CDR1 SNHLY, CDR2 FYNNEI. The CDR3 is 16 amino acids. With 4 bases clipped from V and 4 bases from J, the junction kept 10 bases outside the gene matches. The CDR3: CASSAPGQGYIETQYF. CDR3 nucleotides: TGTGCCAGCAGTGCCCCGGGACAGGGTTACATAGAGACCCAGTACTTC.

V and J are TRBV4-1 and TRBJ2-5, with no clear D. V lost 0 bases and J lost 6, with 17 bases in between. Germline V gives CDR1 MGHRA, CDR2 YSYEKL. The CDR3 is 16 residues long. CDR3 protein: CASSQDMSGVPKTQYF. In DNA, the CDR3 is TGCGCCAGCAGCCAAGACATGTCAGGTGTTCCGAAGACCCAGTACTTC.

The chain combines TRBV5-4 with TRBJ2-1; 13 bases line up with TRBD2. The CDR3 contains 16 residues. The J segment lost 2 bases and the V segment lost 5 bases, leaving 4 bases of the junction unmatched. Germline CDR1 is SGHNT and CDR2 is YYREEE (reference sequence). CDR3 sequence (DNA): TGTGCCAGCAGGTCCGGGACTAGCGGGACCTACAATGAGCAGTTCTTC. Protein product: CASRSGTSGTYNEQFF.

V and J are TRBV7-3 and TRBJ2-2; the match to TRBD2 covers 9 bases. The CDR3 length is 14 residues. V shed 6 bases and J 8 bases; nucleotides not matched to a gene: 7. Germline CDR1 SGHTA, CDR2 FQGTGA. CDR3 nucleotide sequence: TGTGCCAGCAGGACTAGCGGCTTGGTAGGGGAGCTGTTTTTT. It yields the protein CASRTSGLVGELFF.

The chain employs TRBV11-2 and TRBJ1-5; D is unresolved. CDR3 length equals 13 residues. Trimming pared 5 bases from V and 3 bases from J, leaving 8 bases between. Germline V lookup: CDR1 SGHAT, CDR2 FQNNGV. The CDR3 here is CASSPGVNQPQHF. The CDR3 DNA reads as TGTGCCAGCAGCCCCGGGGTCAATCAGCCCCAGCATTTT.

The gene calls are TRBV5-1 and TRBJ2-7; 9 bases line up with TRBD1. The V segment lost 3 bases and the J segment 2 bases; nucleotides outside the gene matches: 9. Germline CDR1 is SGHRS and CDR2 is YFSETQ. The CDR3 length is 16 residues. CDR3 sequence: CASSSLGQGLTYEQYF. The CDR3 nucleotides read TGCGCCAGCAGCTCTCTCGGACAGGGGCTTACCTACGAGCAGTACTTC.

V and J are TRBV7-2 and TRBJ1-1, with D uncertain. V lost 2 bases and J 3 bases, leaving 25 bases between the germline ends. The CDR3 length is 19 residues. The germline gives CDR1 SGHTA, CDR2 FQGNSA. The CDR3 region has the DNA TGTGCCAGCAGCTTAATAAGTGGTCTGAGTAAGGGAGAGGACACTGAAGCTTTCTTT. Translation: CASSLISGLSKGEDTEAFF.

CDR3 DNA sequence: TGTGCCACCAGCAGAGATTTCCAGGGAGGCTACGAGCAGTACTTC. It translates to CATSRDFQGGYEQYF. The gene calls are TRBV15 and TRBJ2-7, with D possibly TRBD2 on 6 matching bases. The CDR3 has 15 residues. The V gene's germline CDR1 is LNHNV and CDR2 YYDKDF (reference sequence). V was cut by 0 bases and J by 3 bases, with 12 bases left in between.

The rearrangement uses TRBV30 and TRBJ1-4; D unclear. Germline V gene sequence: CDR1 GTSNPN, CDR2 SVGIG (reference sequence). The CDR3 extends over 10 amino acids. The V end was cut by 5 bases, the J end by 7 bases, with 5 bases between. CDR3 DNA: TGTGCCTGGGGCGGTGAAAAACTGTTTTTT. It translates to CAWGGEKLFF.

This chain connects TRBV6-5 to TRBJ2-7; 10 bases are a match to TRBD1. The germline CDR1 and CDR2 sequences are MNHEY and SVGAGI. V lost 4 bases, J lost 0 bases, and 6 bases stayed unmatched. This CDR3 contains 16 residues. The CDR3 sequence: CASSLRRTGGSYEQYF. The DNA for the CDR3 is TGTGCCAGCAGTTTAAGAAGGACAGGGGGCTCCTACGAGCAGTACTTC.

The rearrangement joins TRBV28 to TRBJ2-3, with a weak D call TRBD2 (6 bases). The ends were cut back, 3 bases at V and 4 bases at J, with 14 bases in the middle. The CDR3 covers 15 residues. Per the germline V gene, CDR1 is MDHEN and CDR2 is SYDVKM. DNA of the CDR3: TGTGCCAGCAGTTTTGACTCGGGAGTGGCAGATACGCAGTATTTT. Protein sequence: CASSFDSGVADTQYF.

The chain combines TRBV28 with TRBJ1-1; 7 bases are a match to TRBD1. The length of the CDR3 is 14 residues. The J segment lost 7 bases and the V segment lost 7 bases, leaving 12 bases of the junction unmatched. Per germline, CDR1 MDHEN and CDR2 SYDVKM. The DNA for the CDR3 is TGTGCCAGCAACCAACCTCGGGACAGCGGTGAAGCTTTCTTT. Translating it yields CASNQPRDSGEAFF.

This clone showed up just a few times. The chain employs TRBV6-4 and TRBJ2-2; 10 positions agree with TRBD1. J gave up 5 bases and V 2 bases, and 2 bases lay outside the gene matches. This CDR3 has 15 residues. Looked up from germline, CDR1 is MRHNA and CDR2 is SNTAGT. CDR3 residues: CASSDGQGETGELFF. For the CDR3, the DNA is TGTGCCAGCAGTGACGGACAGGGGGAAACCGGGGAGCTGTTTTTT.

This clone was seen just once. The rearrangement uses TRBV18 and TRBJ1-1, with D maybe TRBD1 (6 bases). This CDR3 spans 15 amino acids. From germline, CDR1 is KGHSH and CDR2 LQKENI. Trimming stripped 5 bases from V and 1 base from J, with 14 bases between. The CDR3 region has the DNA TGTGCCAGCTCAGAAGGCCAGGGGCCGAACACTGAAGCTTTCTTT. Translated: CASSEGQGPNTEAFF.

This sequence joins TRBV10-3 and TRBJ1-2; TRBD1 might be the D (6 bases). The CDR3 runs to 14 residues. Looked up from germline, CDR1 is ENHRY and CDR2 is SYGVKD. The V and J ends lost 10 bases and 1 base respectively, with 16 bases between them. The CDR3, as DNA: TGTGCCACCCTATCTCAGGGGCTTAACTATGGCTACACCTTC. Translating it yields CATLSQGLNYGYTF.

The chain carries TRBV7-9 and TRBJ2-1; 14 bases match TRBD2. Trimming took 8 bases from V and 6 from J; bases not matched to a gene: 6. In germline, CDR1 is SEHNR, CDR2 FQNEAQ (reference sequence). The CDR3 loop spans 15 amino acids. Written as DNA, the CDR3 is TGTGCCAGCGCTTCCGGGACTAGCGGGAGCAATGAGCAGTTCTTC. It specifies CASASGTSGSNEQFF.

The chain has TRBV6-6 and TRBJ1-1; D perhaps matches TRBD1 (5 bases). In germline, CDR1 is MNHNY, CDR2 SVGAGI (reference sequence). This CDR3 is built from 15 residues. V lost 0 bases and J lost 4, with 12 bases in between. The CDR3 loop reads CASSYSILGGTEAFF. In DNA form, the CDR3 reads TGTGCCAGCAGTTACTCGATTTTGGGGGGCACTGAAGCTTTCTTT.

The rearrangement joins TRBV5-4 to TRBJ2-3; the match to TRBD2 covers 15 bases. Trimming removed 6 bases from V and 0 bases from J; junction bases left unmatched: 2. The CDR3 contains 16 residues. CDR1 SGHNT and CDR2 YYREEE come from the germline V gene (reference sequence). CDR3 loop: CASNGLAGGSTDTQYF. DNA for the CDR3: TGTGCCAGCAACGGACTAGCGGGAGGGAGCACAGATACGCAGTATTTT.

This chain connects TRBV29-1 to TRBJ1-1; D call uncertain. This CDR3 has 14 residues. Germline lookup yields CDR1 SQVTM and CDR2 ANQGSEA. The CDR3 region is CSETRRKGNTEAFF. In nucleotides, the CDR3 is TGCAGTGAAACTAGGCGCAAGGGCAACACTGAAGCTTTCTTT.

The V gene is TRBV9, the J gene TRBJ1-1, with TRBD1 as a possible D gene (5 bases). The CDR3 loop spans 13 amino acids. Trimming stripped 0 bases from V and 5 bases from J, with 8 bases between. Germline V lookup: CDR1 SGDLS, CDR2 YYNGEE. The CDR3 bases are TGTGCCAGCAGCGTAGTGGGGCTGACTGAAGCTTTCTTT. Translation: CASSVVGLTEAFF. Variable domain in full (rest from reference TRBV9 and TRBJ1-1): DSGVTQTPKHLITATGQRVTLRCSPRSGDLSVYWYQQSLDQGLQFLIQYYNGEERAKGNILERFSAQQFPDLHSELNLSSLELGDSALYFCASSVVGLTEAFFGQGTRLTVV.

The CDR3 DNA is TGTGCCAGCAGCTCCGGAGTGAACACCGGGGAGCTGTTTTTT. This sequence encodes CASSSGVNTGELFF. The V and J genes are TRBV7-9 and TRBJ2-2; D remains unclear. The CDR3 loop spans 14 amino acids. Germline values: CDR1 SEHNR, CDR2 FQNEAQ (reference sequence). V was clipped by 4 bases and J by 1 base, with 7 bases between them. Filled out from reference TRBV7-9 and TRBJ2-2, the complete variable domain reads DTGVSQNPRHKITKRGQNVTFRCDPISEHNRLYWYRQTLGQGPEFLTYFQNEAQLEKSRLLSDRFSAERPKGSFSTLEIQRTEQGDSAMYLCASSSGVNTGELFFGEGSRLTVL.

The genes are TRBV28 and TRBJ2-1; possibly TRBD1 for D (6 bases). Germline CDR1 MDHEN, CDR2 SYDVKM. CDR3 length: 14 residues. Trimming cost V 7 bases and J 0 bases, with 10 bases left between them. CDR3 DNA sequence: TGTGCCAGCACCCCGGACAGCTCCTACAATGAGCAGTTCTTC. This sequence encodes CASTPDSSYNEQFF.